This T cell receptor (beta chain) was identified during a study of T cell responses to AZD1222 COVID-19 vaccine. Sequencing was performed with immunoSEQ multiplex PCR; in TCRdb, only in-frame clones are kept and a portion is missing. Here the sample spans tens of thousands of clones, around 89% being singletons. Findings and limits, study-wide: The peak T cell response came first, and repertoires were sampled only after it. The donor cohort was predominantly white British with a female majority, and clonal diversity may have been underestimated. Baseline seropositivity characterized only six AZD1222 recipients.

As regards this clone: Its specificity is not known.

This CDR3 is 14 amino acids long. Germline V CDR1 and CDR2: SGHTA, FQGNSA. Unmatched junction bases numbered 9, after V lost 6 bases and J lost 5 bases. The receptor comes from an adult who received the AZD1222 COVID-19 vaccine. The chain uses TRBV7-2 and TRBJ2-5; 7 positions match TRBD1. Material: peripheral blood, obtained 28 days after the second AZD1222 dose. CDR3 nucleotides: TGTGCCAGCAGTTGGAACAGGGGACGGGAGACCCAGTACTTC. Translation gives CASSWNRGRETQYF.